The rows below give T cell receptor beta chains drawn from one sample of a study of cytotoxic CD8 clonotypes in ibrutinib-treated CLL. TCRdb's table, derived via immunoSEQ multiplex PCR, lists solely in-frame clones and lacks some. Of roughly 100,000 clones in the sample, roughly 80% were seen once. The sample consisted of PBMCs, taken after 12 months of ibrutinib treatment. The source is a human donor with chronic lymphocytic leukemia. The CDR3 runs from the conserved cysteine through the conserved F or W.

CDR3 protein: CASSLKETQYF
J gene: TRBJ2-5
V gene: TRBV7-8

CDR3 protein: CASSFGGTQFF
J gene: TRBJ2-1
V gene: TRBV7-3

CDR3 protein: CAFRGVGSGANVLTF
J gene: TRBJ2-6
V gene: TRBV2

CDR3 protein: CASSFEDTSGNTIYF
J gene: TRBJ1-3
V gene: TRBV5-1

CDR3 protein: CASSFRDSKETQYF
J gene: TRBJ2-5
V gene: TRBV13

CDR3 protein: CASSGRGDTQYF
J gene: TRBJ2-3
V gene: TRBV25-1

CDR3 protein: CASSGDSYVNTEAFF
J gene: TRBJ1-1
V gene: TRBV9

CDR3 protein: CATSRGKGTDTQYF
J gene: TRBJ2-3
V gene: TRBV15

CDR3 protein: CATSGLVNSPLHF
J gene: TRBJ1-6
V gene: TRBV19

CDR3 protein: CASSLVIQDTDTQYF
J gene: TRBJ2-3
V gene: TRBV7-2

CDR3 protein: CASSTSGGADEQYF
J gene: TRBJ2-7
V gene: TRBV5-6

CDR3 protein: CASSLGRGEQYF
J gene: TRBJ2-7
V gene: TRBV7-2

CDR3 protein: CASSPGPLDKVGKYEQYF
J gene: TRBJ2-7
V gene: TRBV7-9

CDR3 protein: CASTTGDRVGYTF
J gene: TRBJ1-2
V gene: TRBV28

CDR3 protein: CSAPGGETQYF
J gene: TRBJ2-5
V gene: TRBV20-1

CDR3 protein: CSGGGDTEAFF
J gene: TRBJ1-1
V gene: TRBV29-1

CDR3 protein: CASSLDNRANVLTF
J gene: TRBJ2-6
V gene: TRBV5-4

CDR3 protein: CASSLDPRDRGTDTQYF
J gene: TRBJ2-3
V gene: TRBV5-4

CDR3 protein: CASSPADSRGEQFF
J gene: TRBJ2-1
V gene: TRBV7-3

CDR3 protein: CASSLKDNRGGNTGELFF
J gene: TRBJ2-2
V gene: TRBV5-1

CDR3 protein: CASSGTSGYYEQYF
J gene: TRBJ2-7
V gene: TRBV14

CDR3 protein: CASSFKDRALTYEQYF
J gene: TRBJ2-7
V gene: TRBV5-5

CDR3 protein: CSVEDPETVGGGNEQFF
J gene: TRBJ2-1
V gene: TRBV29-1

CDR3 protein: CASSFSGQSYNEQFF
J gene: TRBJ2-1
V gene: TRBV5-5

CDR3 protein: CASSSGQGLGTDTQYF
J gene: TRBJ2-3
V gene: TRBV11-1

CDR3 protein: CASNRDGANQPQHF
J gene: TRBJ1-5
V gene: TRBV9

CDR3 protein: CASSSMARQGKETQYF
J gene: TRBJ2-5
V gene: TRBV7-9

CDR3 protein: CAWSGEGEKLFF
J gene: TRBJ1-4
V gene: TRBV30

CDR3 protein: CASSMGGGDTDTQYF
J gene: TRBJ2-3
V gene: TRBV19

CDR3 protein: CASSVGSGVRWEKLFF
J gene: TRBJ1-4
V gene: TRBV9

CDR3 protein: CASSLQGVQPQHF
J gene: TRBJ1-5
V gene: TRBV28

CDR3 protein: CAWKSGEAFF
J gene: TRBJ1-1
V gene: TRBV30

CDR3 protein: CASSLKSATEAFF
J gene: TRBJ1-1
V gene: TRBV7-9

CDR3 protein: CASSSPSVGSGTEAFF
J gene: TRBJ1-1
V gene: TRBV6-5

CDR3 protein: CASSLSPASNYGYTF
J gene: TRBJ1-2
V gene: TRBV27

CDR3 protein: CASSLAGLGTEAFF
J gene: TRBJ1-1
V gene: TRBV7-3

CDR3 protein: CASSLVGDGGETQYF
J gene: TRBJ2-5
V gene: TRBV5-6

CDR3 protein: CASRGTGVEREAFF
J gene: TRBJ1-1
V gene: TRBV5-6

CDR3 protein: CASSQHQGNTEAFF
J gene: TRBJ1-1
V gene: TRBV7-2

CDR3 protein: CASSLTGVTSGANVLTF
J gene: TRBJ2-6
V gene: TRBV5-1

CDR3 protein: CASTARGGRNEQFF
J gene: TRBJ2-1
V gene: TRBV5-4

CDR3 protein: CANRPPGRPDTGELFF
J gene: TRBJ2-2
V gene: TRBV7-9

CDR3 protein: CASSPMDYSGNTIYF
J gene: TRBJ1-3
V gene: TRBV18

CDR3 protein: CASSDQGAPSPLHF
J gene: TRBJ1-6
V gene: TRBV2

CDR3 protein: CASSIKVVRGKQPQHF
J gene: TRBJ1-5
V gene: TRBV19

CDR3 protein: CASSLSVYEQYF
J gene: TRBJ2-7
V gene: TRBV11-2

CDR3 protein: CASSQDPRQANTNYGYTF
J gene: TRBJ1-2
V gene: TRBV4-2

CDR3 protein: CARSLTPHVGKNIQYF
J gene: TRBJ2-4
V gene: TRBV7-5

CDR3 protein: CASTALGRVSYNSPLHF
J gene: TRBJ1-6
V gene: TRBV19

CDR3 protein: CASSLLGGSSGNTIYF
J gene: TRBJ1-3
V gene: TRBV7-6

CDR3 protein: CASSPPGLNTGELFF
J gene: TRBJ2-2
V gene: TRBV9

CDR3 protein: CATQQGAGNEQYF
J gene: TRBJ2-7
V gene: TRBV2

CDR3 protein: CASSEQLERETQYF
J gene: TRBJ2-5
V gene: TRBV6-1

CDR3 protein: CASSAPGQGGGELFF
J gene: TRBJ2-2
V gene: TRBV9

CDR3 protein: CASSSTWYGELFF
J gene: TRBJ2-2
V gene: TRBV7-3